This TCR beta chain was sequenced for a study of Graves' ophthalmopathy and Graves' hyperthyroidism. Across the study: Peripheral blood sampling occurred at initial diagnosis, before any treatment.

At least ten counts were recorded for this clonotype. Clinical symptoms and serum thyroxine were used for diagnosis; TRAb, thyroid ultrasound and orbital computed tomography were also relied on. Amplified TCR beta CDR3 regions were obtained using RNA transcripts as template. RT-PCR in the first round used HTBI primers; a second-round multiplex PCR followed. TCRdb reprocessed the multiplex PCR reads via MiXCR and lists one record per CDR3 protein. The repertoire holds about 660,000 distinct CDR3 sequences, with 35% to 50% as singletons. The germline V and J ends were trimmed by 5 bases and 7 bases, with 15 bases remaining between them. This CDR3 contains 13 residues. The V gene's germline CDR1 is SEHNR and CDR2 FQNEAQ (reference sequence).

This chain uses TRBV7-9 with TRBJ2-7; D may be TRBD1 (6 bases). This sequence originates from an adult man with Graves' ophthalmopathy. Sequenced: peripheral blood. The CDR3, as DNA: TGTGCCAGCAGCGGGGGCGAGGGGCTGGAGCAGTACTTC. Protein sequence: CASSGGEGLEQYF.